This T cell receptor (beta chain) was obtained from a study of blood T cell repertoires in COVID-19. For the study at large: The study drew acute and convalescent COVID-19 samples from the United States, Italy and Spain.

The germline V gene has CDR1 MNHEY and CDR2 SVGAGI. The length of the CDR3 is 15 residues. V lost 7 bases and J 5 bases, leaving 21 bases between the germline ends. In assigning cohorts, the study relied on participant-reported clinical history. In the original workflow: Quantification of nucleated cells was approximated via reference gene primer amplification. Some clones are missing from TCRdb's copy, which holds only in-frame ones; the method was immunoSEQ multiplex PCR. The DNA gave D and trimming, while V, J and clone size come from that table. Of around 200,000 clones detected, approximately 90% appear once; the ten largest clones hold 2.6%.

The chain combines TRBV6-5 with TRBJ2-7; D possibly corresponds to TRBD2 (6 bases). Sequenced: PBMCs or T cells enriched from blood (not recorded which). The clonotype originates from a woman in her 30s who had recovered from COVID-19. The CDR3 nucleotides are TGTGCCAGCACCCGGGGGACGGCAGCAACCAACGAGCAGTACTTC. Amino acid sequence: CASTRGTAATNEQYF.